This passage covers 9 T cell receptor beta chains from one sample sequenced in a study of neurological immune-mediated disorders. TCRdb processed the 5' RACE reads anew with MiXCR; each CDR3 protein has one entry. This sample has about 38,000 distinct CDR3 sequences, with 4.8% found just once. Material for sequencing was CD4+ T cells from blood. These receptors were collected from a man younger than 35 in good health.

This clonotype showed up many times. This sequence joins TRBV9 and TRBJ1-4; D is possibly TRBD1 (5 bases). V lost 0 bases to trimming and J lost 8 bases, with 14 bases between them. This CDR3 has 15 residues. Germline V gives CDR1 SGDLS, CDR2 YYNGEE. The CDR3 region is CASSVGPGREEKLFF. CDR3 in DNA: TGTGCCAGCAGCGTAGGTCCGGGACGAGAAGAAAAACTGTTTTTT. Full variable domain (rest looked up from reference TRBV9 and TRBJ1-4): DSGVTQTPKHLITATGQRVTLRCSPRSGDLSVYWYQQSLDQGLQFLIQYYNGEERAKGNILERFSAQQFPDLHSELNLSSLELGDSALYFCASSVGPGREEKLFFGSGTQLSVL.

The sample holds many counts of this clonotype. The rearrangement joins TRBV20-1 to TRBJ2-1, with D tentatively TRBD2 (6 bases). The CDR3 runs 17 residues. Germline CDR1 DFQATT, CDR2 SNEGSKA (reference sequence). Trimming pared 1 base from V and 0 bases from J, leaving 16 bases between. This CDR3 reads CSARGAPGLSSYNEQFF. The CDR3 region has the DNA TGCAGTGCTAGAGGGGCCCCGGGACTCAGCTCCTACAATGAGCAGTTCTTC.

This clonotype was seen at least ten times. This chain links TRBV5-1 with TRBJ1-2; D remains unclear. CDR1 SGHRS and CDR2 YFSETQ come from the germline V gene. V lost 0 bases, J lost 7 bases, and 16 bases lay in between. The CDR3 is 15 residues long. CDR3 DNA sequence: TGCGCCAGCAGCTTGGAGTCCGGCCCTTCCACTGGCTACACCTTC. It codes for CASSLESGPSTGYTF. Drawing the rest from reference TRBV5-1 and TRBJ1-2, the complete variable domain is KAGVTQTPRYLIKTRGQQVTLSCSPISGHRSVSWYQQTPGQGLQFLFEYFSETQRNKGNFPGRFSGRQFSNSRSEMNVSTLELGDSALYLCASSLESGPSTGYTFGSGTRLTVV.

This clonotype was picked up many times. This chain uses TRBV29-1 with TRBJ1-1, with 9 bases fitting TRBD1. Germline trimming cut 7 bases from V and 3 bases from J; bases unmatched to any gene: 6. The V gene's germline CDR1 is SQVTM and CDR2 ANQGSEA. The CDR3 runs 13 residues. The CDR3: CSANRGLDTEAFF. CDR3 sequence (DNA): TGCAGCGCCAACAGGGGGCTGGACACTGAAGCTTTCTTT.

This clonotype was found a few times. The chain is built from TRBV3-1 and TRBJ1-1, with D tentatively TRBD1 (5 bases). This CDR3 spans 14 amino acids. With 3 bases removed from V and 4 bases from J, the gap between germline ends came to 12 bases. Germline V gene sequence: CDR1 LGHDT, CDR2 YNNKEL (reference sequence). CDR3 nucleotide sequence: TGTGCCAGCAGCCAGATACGAGGGGCCACTGAAGCTTTCTTT. This gives the protein CASSQIRGATEAFF.

Many counts were recorded for this clonotype. The chain carries TRBV11-2 and TRBJ1-1; D not certain. Germline-derived CDR1 and CDR2 are SGHAT and FQNNGV. V dropped 5 bases and J dropped 8 bases, with 18 bases sitting between them. CDR3 size: 14 residues. The CDR3 reads CASSLSERLREAFF. As DNA, the CDR3 is TGTGCCAGCAGCCTCTCTGAAAGGTTACGGGAAGCTTTCTTT.

Ten or more counts support this clonotype. This chain joins TRBV20-1 and TRBJ2-3; possible D gene TRBD2, 5 bases. Germline V gene lookup returns CDR1 DFQATT and CDR2 SNEGSKA (reference sequence). The CDR3 extends over 16 amino acids. V dropped 3 bases and J dropped 3 bases, with 19 bases sitting between them. DNA of the CDR3: TGCAGTGCTAGTAGGACTCGACGCCCTGGAACAGATACGCAGTATTTT. Its protein is CSASRTRRPGTDTQYF.

This clonotype was detected many times. The chain has TRBV12-3 or TRBV12-4 and TRBJ2-7, with D unresolved. V was shortened by 3 bases and J by 4 bases, with 10 bases between the two germline ends. CDR3 length: 13 amino acids. The CDR3 here is CASSFGRSYEQYF. As DNA, the CDR3 is TGTGCCAGCAGTTTCGGCAGGTCTTACGAGCAGTACTTC.

This clonotype was recorded at least ten times. This chain links TRBV5-8 with TRBJ1-2; D call uncertain. V was clipped by 2 bases and J by 7 bases, with 3 bases between them. The CDR3 loop spans 10 amino acids. The germline V gene encodes CDR1 SGHTS and CDR2 YDEGEE. CDR3 residues: CASSLGGYTF. The CDR3 DNA is TGTGCCAGCAGCTTAGGTGGCTACACCTTC.